This TCR beta chain is from a study of blood T cell repertoires in COVID-19. Study-wide background: The United States, Italy and Spain provided the acute and convalescent COVID-19 samples.

Trimming pared 2 bases from V and 6 bases from J, leaving 11 bases between. Per germline, CDR1 SGDLS and CDR2 YYNGEE. The CDR3 consists of 14 residues. Authors' methods: It was from reference gene primer amplification that nucleated cell counts were estimated. Data came from immunoSEQ multiplex PCR; TCRdb stores just in-frame clones and leaves some out. V and J calls plus clone size are reproduced from that table; the DNA served to infer D and trimming. The data contain about 91,000 clones, 70% to 85% of them singletons. This clone was observed a few times. This sequence originates from a man in his 70s with acute or convalescent COVID-19. The sample was peripheral blood. J is TRBJ1-4 and V is TRBV9; no reliable D call. This chain's CDR3 is CASSVNSGHEKLFF. The CDR3 bases are TGTGCCAGCAGCGTGAACAGCGGCCATGAAAAACTGTTTTTT.